This T cell receptor beta chain was captured by sequencing in a study of T-cell reconstitution after alpha-beta-depleted transplantation in children. This CDR3 region has 15 residues. J was trimmed by 4 bases and V by 3 bases; bases with no gene match: 7. In germline, CDR1 is MNHEY, CDR2 SVGEGT. Study-level results: Newly produced T cells mostly provided counts and TCRbeta diversity after one year, as hyperexpanded clones declined. Reportedly, only several hundred clones from non-depleted graft cells drove alpha-beta T-cell counts at about two months.

Preparation of the TCRbeta library used unique molecular identifiers. In TCRdb, the PCR reads were re-called with MiXCR into one record per CDR3 protein. The table records around 440,000 distinct CDR3 sequences, approximately 10% of them present only once. On this clonotype itself: Its matching antigen is unknown.

The sample was PBMCs, taken before TCRalphabeta/CD19-depleted stem cell transplant. The rearrangement links TRBV6-2 or TRBV6-3 to TRBJ1-1; 8 nucleotides agree with TRBD1. This sequence was found in a child aged 2 to 9 with inherited bone marrow failure, due to receive a stem cell transplant. The CDR3 bases are TGTGCCAGCAGTTATCCACTCACAGGGGGCACTGAAGCTTTCTTT. Residues: CASSYPLTGGTEAFF.